The 14 T cell receptor beta chains reported below all come from one sample, sequenced in a study of blood T cell repertoires in COVID-19. Repertoires were generated with immunoSEQ multiplex PCR, while TCRdb's copy carries only in-frame clones and drops some. The sample consists of about 170,000 clones, about 80% of them appearing once. The sequencing input was peripheral blood. All receptors derive from a human donor with acute or convalescent COVID-19. The donor label of this sample is uncertain.

The chain joins TRBV6-5 to TRBJ1-1; possible D gene TRBD1, 5 bases. Trimming took 4 bases from V and 0 from J, leaving 6 bases between them. The CDR3 consists of 13 residues. CDR1 and CDR2 (germline): MNHEY, SVGAGI. DNA of the CDR3: TGTGCCAGCAGTTTGACAGTGAACACTGAAGCTTTCTTT. Protein: CASSLTVNTEAFF.

V gene TRBV5-1 combines with J gene TRBJ2-7; tentatively, D is TRBD2 (5 bases). The CDR3 length is 15 residues. Germline CDR1 is SGHRS and CDR2 is YFSETQ. Deletions cut 1 base from V and 5 bases from J, with 16 bases between. Written as DNA, the CDR3 is TGCGCCAGCAGCTTGTCTAGCATCCTAACTGACGAGCAGTACTTC. Its translation is CASSLSSILTDEQYF.

This chain joins TRBV18 and TRBJ1-3; D not certain. This CDR3 spans 15 amino acids. Germline V gene sequence: CDR1 KGHSH, CDR2 LQKENI. Trimming pared 2 bases from V and 6 bases from J, leaving 14 bases between. CDR3 in DNA: TGTGCCAGCTCACCATCCCAGGAGAGGGCAAACACCATATATTTT. Translated: CASSPSQERANTIYF.

The chain joins TRBV14 to TRBJ2-1; 9 positions match TRBD2. The CDR3 is made up of 15 amino acids. V gave up 4 bases and J gave up 10 bases; unmatched junction bases: 11. Germline V gene sequence: CDR1 SGHDN, CDR2 FVKESK. The CDR3 DNA sequence: TGTGCCAGCAGCCTGGGGCAGCGGGAGGCCCACGAGCAGTTCTTC. It codes for CASSLGQREAHEQFF.

The V call is TRBV7-8, the J call TRBJ2-7; maybe TRBD1 (6 bases). Germline-derived CDR1 and CDR2 are SGHVS and FQNEAQ. The length of the CDR3 is 17 residues. The V gene lost 3 bases and the J gene lost 0 bases, with 18 bases spanning the gap. CDR3 DNA sequence: TGTGCCAGCAGCTTGACCAAAATACGGGACACCTCCTACGAGCAGTACTTC. Protein sequence: CASSLTKIRDTSYEQYF.

DNA of the CDR3: TGTGCCAGTAGTGACGGCGGGGGCACAGATACGCAGTATTTT. It is translated as CASSDGGGTDTQYF. This chain connects TRBV19 to TRBJ2-3; perhaps TRBD2 as D (6 bases). V was trimmed by 5 bases and J by 1 base, leaving 10 bases between them. Germline lookup yields CDR1 LNHDA and CDR2 SQIVND (reference sequence). The CDR3 loop spans 14 amino acids.

This rearrangement joins TRBV19 to TRBJ1-5; 9 nucleotides line up with TRBD1. The CDR3 spans 15 residues. Germline V gene lookup returns CDR1 LNHDA and CDR2 SQIVND (reference sequence). The junction had 7 bases not matched to a gene; V was cut back by 6 bases and J by 4 bases. As DNA, the CDR3 is TGTGCCAGTAGAACACAGGGGGCTAAAAATCAGCCCCAGCATTTT. It yields the protein CASRTQGAKNQPQHF.

The chain couples TRBV5-1 to TRBJ1-2; 9 nucleotides agree with TRBD1. Germline loops: CDR1 SGHRS, CDR2 YFSETQ. The CDR3 has 14 residues. V dropped 4 bases and J dropped 6; count of bases not matched to a gene: 7. CDR3 nucleotides: TGCGCCAGCAGCGTTGGGACAGGGTTTAATGGCTACACCTTC. Protein sequence: CASSVGTGFNGYTF.

This chain links TRBV9 with TRBJ2-1, with 7 bases lining up with TRBD2. CDR3 length: 15 residues. The trim removed 0 bases at V and 8 bases at J, leaving 8 bases unmatched. The germline V gene has CDR1 SGDLS and CDR2 YYNGEE. The CDR3 spells CASSVAGGSRYEQFF. The CDR3 DNA reads as TGTGCCAGCAGCGTAGCTGGCGGGAGTAGGTATGAGCAGTTCTTC.

The J gene is TRBJ1-6, the V gene TRBV7-3; maybe TRBD1 (6 bases). The V and J ends lost 5 bases and 9 bases respectively, with 11 bases between them. The length of the CDR3 is 13 residues. Germline-derived CDR1 and CDR2 are SGHTA and FQGTGA. In DNA, the CDR3 is TGTGCCAGCAGCCAACAAGGGGGTTCACCCCTCCACTTT. Translating it yields CASSQQGGSPLHF.

The gene calls are TRBV5-5 and TRBJ2-3; TRBD1 matches at 7 bases. Germline values: CDR1 SGHKS, CDR2 YYEKEE (reference sequence). Unmatched junction bases numbered 2, after V lost 4 bases and J lost 6 bases. The CDR3 has 12 residues. The chain's CDR3 is CASSLQGDTQYF. The DNA for the CDR3 is TGTGCCAGCAGCCTACAGGGGGATACGCAGTATTTT.

This clone was observed a handful of times. CDR3 residues: CASSQEGLDNNEQFF. CDR3 DNA: TGTGCCAGCAGCCAAGAGGGGCTGGATAACAATGAGCAGTTCTTC. The chain combines TRBV3-1 (or the pseudogene TRBV3-2) with TRBJ2-1; possible D gene TRBD1, 5 bases. Germline V gene data show CDR1 as LGHDT and CDR2 as YNNKEL (reference sequence). Trimming removed 0 bases from V and 5 bases from J, with 11 bases in between. The CDR3 runs to 15 residues.

About this clone: The junction does not match germline at one end; this may be a read error. The V and J genes are TRBV7-2 and TRBJ2-7, with 12 bases fitting TRBD2. The CDR3 runs 14 residues. Germline values: CDR1 SGHTA, CDR2 FQGNSA. Here the CDR3 DNA reads TGTGCCAGCAGCCTAGCGGGAGGGGCCTACGAGCAGTACTTC. This gives the protein CASSLAGGAYEQYF.

This clone was counted a single time. This rearrangement joins TRBV19 to TRBJ1-5; weak D call: TRBD1 (6 bases). The CDR3 is 14 amino acids. The germline V gene has CDR1 LNHDA and CDR2 SQIVND (reference sequence). Trimming stripped 3 bases from V and 3 bases from J, with 9 bases between. Here the CDR3 reads CASSIGTHNQPQHF. The CDR3 nucleotides read TGTGCCAGTAGTATCGGGACACACAATCAGCCCCAGCATTTT.